Listed below are T cell receptor beta chains from one sample, sequenced in a study of PD-1 blockade in classical Hodgkin lymphoma. TCRdb keeps only in-frame clones here, not all; method: immunoSEQ multiplex PCR. The sample contains about 51,000 clones, approximately 80% of which appear only once. The material sequenced was peripheral blood mononuclear cells (PBMCs), taken before the fourth cycle of nivolumab. These receptors all come from a human donor with classical Hodgkin lymphoma. Each CDR3 is given with its conserved first and last residue. The order of the fields is D gene, V gene, J gene, clone size, CDR3 protein, CDR3 DNA. A D gene is named only where the DNA matches it firmly. Expanded clones are given a class, and other clones once, few, many or no size at all.

d_gene: NA; v_gene: TRBV11-3; j_gene: TRBJ2-5; abundance: NA; CDR3aa: CASSRSGTLETQYF; CDR3nt: TGTGCCAGCAGCCGTTCCGGGACACTAGAGACCCAGTACTTC
d_gene: TRBD1; v_gene: TRBV7-9; j_gene: TRBJ1-4; abundance: NA; CDR3aa: CASSTHRGLPNEKLFF; CDR3nt: TGTGCCAGCAGCACCCACAGGGGGCTGCCTAATGAAAAACTGTTTTTT
d_gene: NA; v_gene: TRBV6-5; j_gene: TRBJ1-3; abundance: NA; CDR3aa: CASREFSGNTIYF; CDR3nt: TGTGCCAGCAGAGAGTTCTCTGGAAACACCATATATTTT
d_gene: TRBD1; v_gene: TRBV27; j_gene: TRBJ1-5; abundance: NA; CDR3aa: CASSLADRPQPQHF; CDR3nt: TGTGCCAGCAGTTTGGCGGACAGGCCCCAGCCCCAGCATTTT
d_gene: NA; v_gene: TRBV28; j_gene: TRBJ2-6; abundance: few; CDR3aa: CASSLDSSPGANVLTF; CDR3nt: TGTGCCAGCAGTTTGGACAGCTCCCCTGGGGCCAACGTCCTGACTTTC
d_gene: TRBD1; v_gene: TRBV5-6; j_gene: TRBJ1-2; abundance: NA; CDR3aa: CASSFIQGAGLSDGYTF; CDR3nt: TGTGCCAGCAGCTTCATACAGGGGGCTGGTCTGTCGGATGGCTACACCTTC
d_gene: NA; v_gene: TRBV15; j_gene: TRBJ1-2; abundance: NA; CDR3aa: CATSRDLGVVGYTF; CDR3nt: TGTGCCACCAGCAGAGATCTTGGAGTTGTTGGCTACACCTTC
d_gene: NA; v_gene: TRBV5-1; j_gene: TRBJ1-1; abundance: once; CDR3aa: CASSPTTGWNTEAFF; CDR3nt: TGCGCCAGCAGCCCGACGACAGGATGGAACACTGAAGCTTTCTTT
d_gene: TRBD1; v_gene: TRBV2; j_gene: TRBJ1-5; abundance: NA; CDR3aa: CASSERTGVGQPQHF; CDR3nt: TGTGCCAGCAGTGAAAGGACAGGGGTCGGTCAGCCCCAGCATTTT
d_gene: NA; v_gene: TRBV10-3; j_gene: TRBJ2-1; abundance: NA; CDR3aa: CAISRPLSYNEQFF; CDR3nt: TGTGCCATCTCCAGACCCCTATCCTACAATGAGCAGTTCTTC
d_gene: TRBD1; v_gene: TRBV11-1; j_gene: TRBJ1-2; abundance: few; CDR3aa: CASSLGPLTGDYGYTF; CDR3nt: TGTGCCAGCAGCTTAGGACCACTGACAGGGGACTATGGCTACACCTTC
d_gene: NA; v_gene: TRBV29-1; j_gene: TRBJ2-7; abundance: NA; CDR3aa: CSVGNTYYEQYF; CDR3nt: TGCAGCGTTGGAAACACCTACTACGAGCAGTACTTC
d_gene: NA; v_gene: TRBV9; j_gene: TRBJ2-1; abundance: NA; CDR3aa: CASSDSGTPYNEQFF; CDR3nt: TGTGCCAGCAGCGACTCCGGGACTCCGTACAATGAGCAGTTCTTC
d_gene: TRBD1; v_gene: TRBV5-1; j_gene: TRBJ2-7; abundance: once; CDR3aa: CASSLVGDRGGRQYF; CDR3nt: TGCGCCAGCAGCTTGGTAGGGGACAGGGGAGGTAGGCAGTACTTC
d_gene: NA; v_gene: TRBV27; j_gene: TRBJ1-1; abundance: NA; CDR3aa: CASSFQASVREAFF; CDR3nt: TGTGCCAGCAGTTTCCAGGCATCAGTTCGGGAAGCTTTCTTT
d_gene: NA; v_gene: TRBV5-1; j_gene: TRBJ2-3; abundance: NA; CDR3aa: CASSPGRGPTDTQYF; CDR3nt: TGCGCCAGCAGCCCGGGGAGGGGGCCCACAGATACGCAGTATTTT
d_gene: NA; v_gene: TRBV30; j_gene: TRBJ1-1; abundance: NA; CDR3aa: CASTFGRREAFF; CDR3nt: TGTGCATCGACTTTCGGACGGCGTGAAGCTTTCTTT
d_gene: NA; v_gene: TRBV30; j_gene: TRBJ2-4; abundance: NA; CDR3aa: CAWKGFLPIQYF; CDR3nt: TGTGCCTGGAAGGGATTTCTTCCCATTCAGTACTTC
d_gene: TRBD2; v_gene: TRBV12-5; j_gene: TRBJ2-1; abundance: NA; CDR3aa: CASGLVLGGEQFF; CDR3nt: TGTGCTAGTGGTTTGGTACTCGGGGGGGAGCAGTTCTTC